The 29 T cell receptor beta chains given below trace back to one sample, sequenced in a study of molecular identifiers for immune sequencing clone quantification. TCRdb processed the PCR reads anew with MiXCR; each CDR3 protein has one entry. The table records about 630,000 distinct CDR3 sequences, over 25% of them present only once. The sequencing input was naive CD8+ T cells from blood, with Jurkat cell RNA spiked in. Indicated subset: FACS-sorted CD8+CD4-CCR7+CD45RA+ naive T cells. The receptor source for this set is a human donor in good health. Some libraries in this study had Jurkat cell RNA spiked in.

The count of this clonotype is one. Just one base apart from a much larger clone, this may be a read error. V gene TRBV4-3 combines with J gene TRBJ2-1, with no clear D. From germline, CDR1 is LGHNA and CDR2 YSLEER. This CDR3 spans 17 amino acids. The CDR3 reads CANSQDWAQSSYNEQFF. CDR3 coding DNA: TGCGCCAACAGCCAAGATTGGGCGCAGAGCTCCTACAATGAGCAGTTCTTC.

This clonotype occurred a few times. The chain has TRBV4-3 and TRBJ1-1; D remains ambiguous. V lost 0 bases and J 3 bases, leaving 11 bases between the germline ends. This CDR3 contains 15 residues. The germline V gene has CDR1 LGHNA and CDR2 YSLEER. CDR3: CASSQDPSSYTEAFF. The CDR3 DNA sequence: TGCGCCAGCAGCCAAGACCCCTCGTCTTACACTGAAGCTTTCTTT.

The genes are TRBV27 and TRBJ1-6; D remains ambiguous. The CDR3 has 13 amino acids. V gave up 2 bases and J gave up 6 bases, with 5 bases separating them. Germline-derived CDR1 and CDR2 are MNHEY and SMNVEV (reference sequence). In nucleotides, the CDR3 is TGTGCCAGCAGTTTAGGGATTAATTCACCCCTCCACTTT. It specifies CASSLGINSPLHF.

This clonotype has a count of ten or more. This chain joins TRBV27 and TRBJ2-3; 8 bases fit TRBD2. The V and J ends lost 3 bases and 2 bases, in that order; junction bases with no gene match: 4. The CDR3 extends over 15 amino acids. Germline V gene data show CDR1 as MNHEY and CDR2 as SMNVEV (reference sequence). This chain's CDR3 is CASSFVAGNTDTQYF. The DNA for the CDR3 is TGTGCCAGCAGTTTTGTAGCGGGGAACACAGATACGCAGTATTTT.

This clonotype occurred a few times. The V and J genes are TRBV2 and TRBJ2-7; no firm D call. Germline-derived CDR1 and CDR2 are SNHLY and FYNNEI. V lost 8 bases and J lost 5, with 7 bases in between. This CDR3 has 10 residues. CDR3 sequence: CASGVDEQYF. CDR3 nucleotides: TGTGCCAGCGGGGTTGACGAGCAGTACTTC.

Details on this clonotype: A single base separates this from a much larger clone, so it may be a read error. The rearrangement joins TRBV4-1 to TRBJ2-7, with D unresolved. Germline lookup yields CDR1 MGHRA and CDR2 YSYEKL. The CDR3 covers 13 residues. V was trimmed by 0 bases and J by 6 bases, leaving 9 bases between them. In DNA form, the CDR3 reads TGCGCCAGCAGCCAAGACGAGAGATGCGAGCAGTACTTC. It codes for CASSQDERCEQYF.

The chain links TRBV25-1 to TRBJ2-6; TRBD1 matches at 8 bases. The CDR3 has 20 residues. Germline V gives CDR1 MGHDK, CDR2 SYGVNS. V shed 3 bases, J shed 3 bases, and the junction held 16 bases outside the gene matches. The CDR3 protein is CASSEVQGEGLKYGANVLTF. DNA of the CDR3: TGTGCCAGCAGTGAGGTACAGGGGGAAGGTCTAAAATATGGGGCCAACGTCCTGACTTTC.

Only a few counts were recorded for this clonotype. The chain has TRBV12-5 and TRBJ2-3; 7 bases agree with TRBD1. With V trimmed by 1 base and J by 0 bases, 1 base remained unmatched. Germline values: CDR1 LGHNT, CDR2 FRNRAP. The CDR3 consists of 15 residues. CDR3 protein: CASGLGRGSTDTQYF. The CDR3 region has the DNA TGTGCTAGTGGTTTGGGCAGGGGGAGCACAGATACGCAGTATTTT.

This clonotype was counted ten times or more. The genes are TRBV25-1 and TRBJ2-1; the D is unclear. The CDR3 is 13 residues long. CDR1 MGHDK and CDR2 SYGVNS come from the germline V gene. The germline V and J ends were trimmed by 3 bases and 10 bases, with 13 bases remaining between them. Here the CDR3 DNA reads TGTGCCAGCAGTGACCGCCACCGAAGCGAGCAGTTCTTC. It yields the protein CASSDRHRSEQFF.

This clonotype was recorded only once. A much larger clone differs from this one at a single base, so this may be a read error. The gene calls are TRBV5-4 and TRBJ1-1, with 7 bases lining up with TRBD1. Per germline, CDR1 SGHNT and CDR2 YYREEE (reference sequence). The CDR3 has 14 amino acids. CDR3 DNA: TGTGCCGGCAGCTTTAGGGGGCAGGGGACTGAAGCTTTCTTT. This translates into CAGSFRGQGTEAFF. Filled out from reference TRBV5-4 and TRBJ1-1, the complete variable domain reads ETGVTQSPTHLIKTRGQQVTLRCSSQSGHNTVSWYQQALGQGPQFIFQYYREEENGRGNFPPRFSGLQFPNYSSELNVNALELDDSALYLCAGSFRGQGTEAFFGQGTRLTVV.

The genes are TRBV20-1 and TRBJ1-1, with a weak D call TRBD1 (6 bases). The germline V and J ends were trimmed by 2 bases and 4 bases, with 14 bases remaining between them. The CDR3 consists of 14 residues. CDR1 and CDR2 from the germline V gene are DFQATT and SNEGSKA (reference sequence). The CDR3 is CSARRTVSPTEAFF. CDR3 nucleotides: TGCAGTGCTAGAAGGACAGTTTCGCCCACTGAAGCTTTCTTT.

Regarding this clonotype: This may arise from a read error, as a much more abundant clone is one base away. The genes are TRBV18 and TRBJ1-1; D gene ambiguous. This CDR3 has 14 amino acids. CDR1 is KGHSH, CDR2 LQKENI, per germline. V gave up 0 bases and J gave up 3 bases, with 8 bases separating them. CDR3 sequence (DNA): TGTGCCAGCTCACCACCGTTGTTGCACACTGAAGCTTTCTTT. Amino acids: CASSPPLLHTEAFF. The entire variable domain, with the rest obtained from reference TRBV18 and TRBJ1-1, is as follows: NAGVMQNPRHLVRRRGQEARLRCSPMKGHSHVYWYRQLPEEGLKFMVYLQKENIIDESGMPKERFSAEFPKEGPSILRIQQVVRGDSAAYFCASSPPLLHTEAFFGQGTRLTVV.

There are many counts of this clonotype. V gene TRBV4-3 combines with J gene TRBJ1-2, with D unclear. The V gene's germline CDR1 is LGHNA and CDR2 YSLEER. Trimming took off 0 bases at V and 2 bases at J, with 10 bases between the two ends. This CDR3 spans 15 amino acids. The DNA of the CDR3 is TGCGCCAGCAGCCAAGAGATAACAGCCAACTATGGCTACACCTTC. The encoded protein is CASSQEITANYGYTF.

This clonotype was recorded a few times. V is TRBV5-6 and J is TRBJ1-3; possible D gene TRBD1, 5 bases. The length of the CDR3 is 16 residues. Germline values: CDR1 SGHDT, CDR2 YYEEEE. V lost 4 bases and J lost 0, with 14 bases in between. This chain's CDR3 is CASSGRQLISGNTIYF. DNA of the CDR3: TGTGCCAGCAGCGGAAGACAGCTTATCTCTGGAAACACCATATATTTT.

This clonotype was detected only a few times. This may arise from a read error, as a much more abundant clone is one base away. The chain couples TRBV6-2 or TRBV6-3 to TRBJ2-3; the D is unclear. This CDR3 contains 12 residues. Germline V CDR1 and CDR2: MNHEY, SVGEGT. The ends were cut back, 11 bases at V and 4 bases at J, with 13 bases in the middle. CDR3 sequence: CAGSGAADTQYF. CDR3 sequence (DNA): TGTGCCGGCTCCGGAGCTGCAGATACGCAGTATTTT.

The V gene is TRBV14, the J gene TRBJ2-7, with D tentatively TRBD1 (5 bases). V dropped 3 bases and J dropped 5 bases, with 14 bases sitting between them. The CDR3 length is 14 residues. Germline-derived CDR1 and CDR2 are SGHDN and FVKESK. CDR3 amino acids: CASSHREERNEQYF. The CDR3 DNA reads as TGTGCCAGCAGCCACAGGGAAGAAAGGAACGAGCAGTACTTC.

The sample holds many counts of this clonotype. CDR3 amino acids: CASRDKLNTEAFF. CDR3 DNA sequence: TGTGCCAGCAGGGACAAACTGAACACTGAAGCTTTCTTT. V and J are TRBV2 and TRBJ1-1; the D gene is possibly TRBD1 (5 bases). The CDR3 totals 13 residues. V lost 6 bases, J lost 0 bases, and 8 bases lay in between. Looked up from germline, CDR1 is SNHLY and CDR2 is FYNNEI.

This clonotype was detected many times. The chain employs TRBV10-2 and TRBJ1-2; D is unresolved. V shed 1 base and J shed 10 bases, with 10 bases lying between them. The CDR3 covers 12 residues. CDR1 and CDR2 (germline): WSHSY, SAAADI. CDR3 DNA sequence: TGCGCCAGCAGTGAGTGGGGATCCGACTACACCTTC. It specifies CASSEWGSDYTF.

The sample holds many counts of this clonotype. The rearrangement links TRBV6-5 to TRBJ1-1; TRBD1 might be the D (5 bases). Trimming stripped 7 bases from V and 5 bases from J, with 11 bases between. The CDR3 runs 12 residues. Looked up from germline, CDR1 is MNHEY and CDR2 is SVGAGI. CDR3 DNA: TGTGCCAGCACCCGGGGGGGTACTGAAGCTTTCTTT. It specifies CASTRGGTEAFF.

This clonotype has a count of ten or more. The junction departs from the called germline gene at one end, perhaps through a read error. The rearrangement links TRBV7-9 to TRBJ1-1; D remains ambiguous. Germline V lookup: CDR1 SEHNR, CDR2 FQNEAQ (reference sequence). There are 14 residues in the CDR3. CDR3 in DNA: TGTGCCAGCAGTTTAGGTGCCGCGAACACTGAAGCTTTCTTT. This translates into CASSLGAANTEAFF.

J is TRBJ2-7 and V is TRBV7-6, with 12 positions matching TRBD1. The germline CDR1 and CDR2 sequences are SGHVS and FNYEAQ. The CDR3 has 15 amino acids. The ends lost 3 bases at V and 5 bases at J; junction bases unmatched: 5. The CDR3 protein is CASSFRDRGLDEQYF. The CDR3 DNA reads TGTGCCAGCAGCTTTAGGGACAGGGGGCTTGACGAGCAGTACTTC. Full variable domain (missing parts from reference TRBV7-6 and TRBJ2-7): GAGVSQSPRYKVTKRGQDVALRCDPISGHVSLYWYRQALGQGPEFLTYFNYEAQQDKSGLPNDRFSAERPEGSISTLTIQRTEQRDSAMYRCASSFRDRGLDEQYFGPGTRLTVT.

Notes on this clonotype: Mismatch with germline at one junction end may stem from a read error. The J gene is TRBJ2-2, the V gene TRBV7-9; D could derive from TRBD1 or TRBD2 (5 bases each). This CDR3 comprises 16 residues. Germline-derived CDR1 and CDR2 are SEHNR and FQNEAQ (reference sequence). Written as DNA, the CDR3 is TGTGCCGGCAGCACAGCCGGGGCCCGAGGGGCCGGGGAGCTGTTTTTT. Protein sequence: CAGSTAGARGAGELFF.

The chain uses TRBV2 and TRBJ2-7; TRBD2 matches 10 bases. V lost 6 bases and J lost 3; bases outside the gene matches: 8. The CDR3 has 15 amino acids. Germline assignment: CDR1 SNHLY and CDR2 FYNNEI. CDR3 sequence: CASRNGTSVIYEQYF. The DNA for the CDR3 is TGTGCCAGCAGGAACGGGACTAGCGTCATCTACGAGCAGTACTTC.

V usage is TRBV4-1 and J usage is TRBJ2-7, with TRBD1 matching 7 bases. The CDR3 consists of 16 residues. Germline CDR1 MGHRA, CDR2 YSYEKL. V shed 0 bases and J 3 bases; nucleotides not matched to a gene: 8. The CDR3 loop reads CASSQDLGTDLYEQYF. The CDR3 region has the DNA TGCGCCAGCAGCCAAGATTTAGGGACAGACCTCTACGAGCAGTACTTC.

Remarks on this clonotype: This sequence may be a read error, since a much larger clone differs from it by one base. V usage is TRBV6-2 or TRBV6-3 and J usage is TRBJ2-2; D not resolved. Trimming removed 2 bases from V and 3 bases from J, with 10 bases in between. The CDR3 is 15 amino acids. The V gene's germline CDR1 is MNHEY and CDR2 SVGEGT. CDR3 loop: CASSYAGSHTGELFF. CDR3 in DNA: TGTGCCAGCAGTTACGCCGGCTCGCACACCGGGGAGCTGTTTTTT.

This clonotype was counted many times. The chain carries TRBV19 and TRBJ2-1, with 7 nucleotides matching TRBD2. The V gene's germline CDR1 is LNHDA and CDR2 SQIVND (reference sequence). Trimming cost V 3 bases and J 7 bases; bases outside gene matches: 3. CDR3 length equals 13 residues. The CDR3 sequence is CASSISGGNEQFF. CDR3 nucleotide sequence: TGTGCCAGTAGTATTTCGGGGGGTAATGAGCAGTTCTTC.

Of note for this clonotype: A read error may be the cause here, since a much bigger clone is one base away. The chain links TRBV19 to TRBJ1-1; TRBD1 is a possible D gene (6 bases). The CDR3 runs 14 residues. Germline assignment: CDR1 LNHDA and CDR2 SQIVND (reference sequence). The CDR3 DNA sequence: TGTGCCAGTAGACTTGGAGGGGGTTACACTGAAGCTGTCTTT. It codes for CASRLGGGYTEAVF.

As for this clonotype: A read error is possible here, since a much larger clone lies one base away. The chain is built from TRBV15 and TRBJ2-1; TRBD1 agrees at 7 bases. Germline V lookup: CDR1 LNHNV, CDR2 YYDKDF (reference sequence). CDR3 length: 16 amino acids. J gave up 6 bases and V 3 bases, and 11 bases lay outside the gene matches. CDR3 sequence: CATSSERTGQSNEQFF. CDR3 sequence (DNA): TGTGCCACCAGCAGTGAGCGCACGGGACAGAGCAATGAGCAGTTCTTC.

Note on this clonotype: A junction boundary mismatches the germline segment, possibly from a read error. The genes are TRBV20-1 and TRBJ2-7; D gene unclear. Looked up from germline, CDR1 is DFQATT and CDR2 is SNEGSKA (reference sequence). The CDR3 extends over 13 amino acids. DNA for the CDR3: TGCAGTGCTGGAGAGGCAGGTTCCTACGAGCAGTACTTC. Its translation is CSAGEAGSYEQYF.